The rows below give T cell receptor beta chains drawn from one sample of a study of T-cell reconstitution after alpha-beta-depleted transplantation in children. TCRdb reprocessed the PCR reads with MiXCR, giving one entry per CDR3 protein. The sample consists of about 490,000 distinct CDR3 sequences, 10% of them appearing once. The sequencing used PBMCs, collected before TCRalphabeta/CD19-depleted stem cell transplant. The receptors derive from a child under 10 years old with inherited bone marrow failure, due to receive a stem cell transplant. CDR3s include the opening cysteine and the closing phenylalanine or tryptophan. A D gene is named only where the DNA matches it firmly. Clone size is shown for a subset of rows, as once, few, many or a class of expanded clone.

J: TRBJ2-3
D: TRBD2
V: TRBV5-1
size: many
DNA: TGCGCCAGCAGCTTGGGAGGGGTAGCGGGACTGACAGATACGCAGTATTTT
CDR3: CASSLGGVAGLTDTQYF

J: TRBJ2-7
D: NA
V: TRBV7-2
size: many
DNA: TGTGCCAGCAGCGCTCCTGGGGGACTGACACCCTACGAGCAGTACTTC
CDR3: CASSAPGGLTPYEQYF

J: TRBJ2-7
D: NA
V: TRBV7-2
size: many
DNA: TGTGCCAGCAGCTTCAGAGGAATCTACGAGCAGTACTTC
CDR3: CASSFRGIYEQYF

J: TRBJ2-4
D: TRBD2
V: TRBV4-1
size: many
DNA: TGCGCCAGCAGCCAAGATCTAACTAGCGGCCTAGCCAAAAACATTCAGTACTTC
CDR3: CASSQDLTSGLAKNIQYF

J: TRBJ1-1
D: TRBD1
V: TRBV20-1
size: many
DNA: TGCAGTGTTCCAATCCAGGGGGCGCGGACTGAAGCTTTCTTT
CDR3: CSVPIQGARTEAFF

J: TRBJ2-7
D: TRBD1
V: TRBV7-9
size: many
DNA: TGTGCCAGCAGCTTGCCGGGACAGGCCTCCTACGAGCAGTACTTC
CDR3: CASSLPGQASYEQYF

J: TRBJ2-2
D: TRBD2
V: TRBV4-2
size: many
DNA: TGTGCCAGCAGCCAGCCGCCAGGACTAGGTCCGGTTTGGCTGTTTTTT
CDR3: CASSQPPGLGPVWLFF

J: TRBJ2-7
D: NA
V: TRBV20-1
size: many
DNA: TGCAGTGCTAGCGGGAGAGCGCACGAGCAGTACTTC
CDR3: CSASGRAHEQYF

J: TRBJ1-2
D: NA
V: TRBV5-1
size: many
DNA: TGCGCCAGCAGCTTGAGGCACAGGGAACCTGGCTACACCTTC
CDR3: CASSLRHREPGYTF

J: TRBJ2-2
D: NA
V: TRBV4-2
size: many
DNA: TGTGCCAGCAGCCTCTTGGCAGGAGCTTTGAACACCGGGGAGCTGTTTTTT
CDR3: CASSLLAGALNTGELFF

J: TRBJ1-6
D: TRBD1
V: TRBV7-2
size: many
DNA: TGTGCCAGCAGCTTAGTTCAGGGGGATTCACCCCTCCACTTT
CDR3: CASSLVQGDSPLHF

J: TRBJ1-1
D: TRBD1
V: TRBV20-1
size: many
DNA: TGCAGTGCTACCCGGACAGGGAACACTGAAGCTTTCTTT
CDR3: CSATRTGNTEAFF

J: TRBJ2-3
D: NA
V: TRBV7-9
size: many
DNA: TGTGCCAGCAGCTATGGTGGGAGAGTGGATTTT
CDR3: CASSYGGRVDF

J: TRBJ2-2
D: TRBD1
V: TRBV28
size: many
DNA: TGTGCCAGCAGCGGCGGGACAGGGTTATTCGAGCTGTTTTTT
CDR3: CASSGGTGLFELFF

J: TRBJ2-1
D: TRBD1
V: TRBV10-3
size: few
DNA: TGTGCCATGGGACAGGGTAACAATGAGCAGTTCTTC
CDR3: CAMGQGNNEQFF

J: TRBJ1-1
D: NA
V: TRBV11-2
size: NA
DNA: TGTGCCAGCAGCTTAGATCACCCCAGACAGTCGATGAACACTAAAGCTTTCTTT
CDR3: CASSLDHPRQSMNTKAFF

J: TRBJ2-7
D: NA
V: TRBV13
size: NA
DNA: TGTGCCAGCAGCCTTCGACAAGTATACGAGCAGTACTTC
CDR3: CASSLRQVYEQYF

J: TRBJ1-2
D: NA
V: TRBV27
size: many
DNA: TGTGCCAGCAGTTTTGCAGGGCCTAACTATGGCTACACCTTC
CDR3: CASSFAGPNYGYTF

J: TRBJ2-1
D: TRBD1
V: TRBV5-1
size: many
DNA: TGCGCCAGCAGCTTCTGGGGGACAGGTTCCTACAATGAGCAGTTCTTC
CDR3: CASSFWGTGSYNEQFF

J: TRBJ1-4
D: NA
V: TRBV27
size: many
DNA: TGTGCCAGCAGTTTATCGAACGGTGAAAAACTGTTTTTT
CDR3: CASSLSNGEKLFF

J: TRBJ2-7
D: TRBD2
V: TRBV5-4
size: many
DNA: TGTGCCAGCAGCTTGACGGCGGGAGGGGGCACGCACGAGCAGTACTTC
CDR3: CASSLTAGGGTHEQYF

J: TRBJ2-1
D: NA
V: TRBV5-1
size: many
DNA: TGCGCCAGCAGCTTGTGGCCGACCTCCTACAATGAGCAGTTCTTC
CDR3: CASSLWPTSYNEQFF

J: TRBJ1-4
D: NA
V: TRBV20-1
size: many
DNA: TGCAGTGCTAGAGCCAGTTATAATGAAAAACTGTTTTTT
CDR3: CSARASYNEKLFF

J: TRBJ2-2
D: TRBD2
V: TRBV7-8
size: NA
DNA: TGTGCCAGCAGCCGCCATACTAGTGGCGGGAGATTTGCCGGGGAGCTGTTTTTT
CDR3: CASSRHTSGGRFAGELFF

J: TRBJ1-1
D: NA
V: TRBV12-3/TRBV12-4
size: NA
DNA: TGTGCCAGCTTAGAGGGATCTACTAACACTGAAGCTTTCTTT
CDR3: CASLEGSTNTEAFF

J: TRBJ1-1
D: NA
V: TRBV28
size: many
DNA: TGTGCCAGCAGTCTCGACAGCACTGAAGCTTTCTTT
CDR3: CASSLDSTEAFF

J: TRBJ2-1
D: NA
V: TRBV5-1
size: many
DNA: TGCGCCAGCAGCTTGTTGGGCTACGGTGAGCAGTTCTTC
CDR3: CASSLLGYGEQFF

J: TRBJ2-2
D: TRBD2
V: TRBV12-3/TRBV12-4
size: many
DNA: TGTGCCAGCAGTTTACGTTCTAGCGGGAGGAGCGGGGAGCTGTTTTTT
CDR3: CASSLRSSGRSGELFF

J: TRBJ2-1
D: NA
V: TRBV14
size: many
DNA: TGTGCCAGCAGCCAAGGTTGGGGGACCGGGCCCAATGAGCAGTTCTTC
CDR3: CASSQGWGTGPNEQFF

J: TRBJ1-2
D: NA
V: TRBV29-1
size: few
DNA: TGCAGCGTTGAATACCCGCTCAACTATGGCTACACCTTC
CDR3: CSVEYPLNYGYTF

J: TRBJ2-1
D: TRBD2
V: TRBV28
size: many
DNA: TGTGCCAGCAGAGGACTAGCGGGAGGGCCGGGCGAGCAGTTCTTC
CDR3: CASRGLAGGPGEQFF

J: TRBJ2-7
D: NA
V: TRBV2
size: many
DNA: TGTGCCAGCGAAAGGGGGAACTACGAGCAGTACTTC
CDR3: CASERGNYEQYF

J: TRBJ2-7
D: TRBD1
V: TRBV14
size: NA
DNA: TGTGCCAGCAGCCAATGGACAGGCTCCTACGAGCAGTACTTC
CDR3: CASSQWTGSYEQYF

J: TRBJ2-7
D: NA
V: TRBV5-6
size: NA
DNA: TGTGTCAGCAGCTTGGAATGGGGGAGCAGCTCCTACGAGCAGTACTTC
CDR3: CVSSLEWGSSSYEQYF

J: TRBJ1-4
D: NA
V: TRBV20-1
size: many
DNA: TGCAGTGCGGAGGGACATCTTAATGAAAAACTGTTTTTT
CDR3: CSAEGHLNEKLFF

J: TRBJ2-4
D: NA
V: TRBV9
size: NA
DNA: TGTGCCAGCAGCGCCCCGGAGGATCCTAAAAACATTCAGTACTTC
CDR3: CASSAPEDPKNIQYF

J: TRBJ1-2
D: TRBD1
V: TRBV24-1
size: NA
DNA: TGTGCCACCAGTGGGACAGGGTTAAACTATGGCTACACCTTC
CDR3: CATSGTGLNYGYTF

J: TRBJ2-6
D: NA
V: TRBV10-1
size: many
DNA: TGCGCCAGCAGTGTAGGGGTCTTAGGGGCCAACGTCCTGACTTTC
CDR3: CASSVGVLGANVLTF

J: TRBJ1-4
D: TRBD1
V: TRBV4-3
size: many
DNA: TGCGCCAGCAGCCATGACCCCGGGACAGGGAGAGAAAAACTGTTTTTT
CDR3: CASSHDPGTGREKLFF

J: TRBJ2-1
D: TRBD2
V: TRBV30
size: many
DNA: TGTGCCTGGACCCTGCTCCTGACTAGCGGGAGAAGAGATGAGCAGTTCTTC
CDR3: CAWTLLLTSGRRDEQFF

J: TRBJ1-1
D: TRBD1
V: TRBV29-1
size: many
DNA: TGCAGCGTTTATAGGACAGGGGAAGCTTTCTTT
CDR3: CSVYRTGEAFF

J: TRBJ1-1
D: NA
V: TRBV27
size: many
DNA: TGTGCCAGCAGTCCCCCCGCCCCGGGAGGCACTGAAGCTTTCTTT
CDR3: CASSPPAPGGTEAFF

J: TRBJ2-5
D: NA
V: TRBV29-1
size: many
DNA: TGCAGCGTTTCGGGACATGAGGAGACCCAGTACTTC
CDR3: CSVSGHEETQYF

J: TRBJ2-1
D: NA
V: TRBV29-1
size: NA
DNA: TGCAGCGTGGCTGTAGAGGAATTGTACAATGAGCAGTTCTTC
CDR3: CSVAVEELYNEQFF

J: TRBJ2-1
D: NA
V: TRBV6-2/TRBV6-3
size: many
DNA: TGTGCCAGCAGTTACTCGACGTCAGGGTATCTGAATGAGCAGTTCTTC
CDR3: CASSYSTSGYLNEQFF

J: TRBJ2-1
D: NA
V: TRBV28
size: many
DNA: TGTGCCAGCAACGAGCAGTTCTTC
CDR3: CASNEQFF

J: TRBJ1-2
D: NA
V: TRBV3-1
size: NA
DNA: TGTGCCAGCAGCCAAATCGTCAGGGGAGATGGCTACACCTTC
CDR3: CASSQIVRGDGYTF

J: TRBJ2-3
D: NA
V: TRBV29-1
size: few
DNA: TGCAGCTCAAGACAGGTTACCAGCACAGATACGCAGTATTTT
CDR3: CSSRQVTSTDTQYF